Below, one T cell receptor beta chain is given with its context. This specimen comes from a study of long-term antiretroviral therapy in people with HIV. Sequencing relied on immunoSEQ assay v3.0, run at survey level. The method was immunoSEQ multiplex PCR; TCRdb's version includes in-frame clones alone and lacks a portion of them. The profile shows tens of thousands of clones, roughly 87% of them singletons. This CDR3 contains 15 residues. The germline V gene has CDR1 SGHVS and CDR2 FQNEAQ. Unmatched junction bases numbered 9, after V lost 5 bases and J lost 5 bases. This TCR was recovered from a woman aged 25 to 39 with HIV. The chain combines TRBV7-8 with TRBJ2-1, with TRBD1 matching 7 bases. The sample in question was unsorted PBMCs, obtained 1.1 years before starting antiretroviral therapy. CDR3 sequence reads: CASSPLTTGDNEQFF. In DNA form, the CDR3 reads TGTGCCAGCAGCCCTCTCACTACAGGGGACAATGAGCAGTTCTTC.